This T cell receptor (beta chain) was documented in a study of technical replicates of blood from several donors. Some clones are missing from TCRdb's copy, which holds only in-frame ones; the method was immunoSEQ multiplex PCR. The profile shows roughly 70,000 clones, 90% to 95% of them singletons. The ends lost 4 bases at V and 5 bases at J; junction bases unmatched: 2. This CDR3 region has 14 residues. Germline values: CDR1 KGHSH, CDR2 LQKENI. This chain connects TRBV18 to TRBJ1-5; 10 nucleotides line up with TRBD1. Sequences were obtained from T cells isolated from PBMCs. The receptor was derived from a human donor in good health. DNA of the CDR3: TGTGCCAGCTCACTTGGGACAGGGGATCAGCCCCAGCATTTT. Translating it yields CASSLGTGDQPQHF.